Below, 8 T cell receptor beta chains from the same sample are listed, as sequenced in a study of blood T cell repertoires in COVID-19. Some clones are missing from TCRdb's copy, which holds only in-frame ones; the method was immunoSEQ multiplex PCR. The repertoire holds over 250,000 clones, with more than 70% as singletons. Input material: PBMCs or T cells enriched from blood (not recorded which). These receptors came from a woman between 55 and 75 years old in a cohort exposed to, infected with or recovered from COVID-19 (not recorded which).

This clone has just one count. The chain is built from TRBV5-1 and TRBJ2-3; 7 bases match TRBD1. Germline V CDR1 and CDR2: SGHRS, YFSETQ. CDR3 size: 19 residues. Trimming removed 0 bases from V and 1 base from J; junction bases left unmatched: 14. This CDR3 reads CASSLALGGDRPRTDTQYF. CDR3 nucleotide sequence: TGCGCCAGCAGCTTGGCCTTAGGGGGCGATAGGCCTCGCACAGATACGCAGTATTTT.

This clone was seen once. The chain is built from TRBV3-1 (or the pseudogene TRBV3-2) and TRBJ2-7, with a tentative D call TRBD2 (6 bases). CDR1 is LGHDT, CDR2 YNNKEL, per germline (reference sequence). V gave up 6 bases and J gave up 2 bases, with 8 bases separating them. This CDR3 has 12 residues. The CDR3 reads CASRGGAYEQYF. For the CDR3, the DNA is TGTGCCAGCAGGGGGGGAGCCTACGAGCAGTACTTC.

This chain's CDR3 is CASSPPAGGRVSTDTQYF. DNA for the CDR3: TGTGCCAGCAGCCCACCAGCGGGAGGGCGGGTTAGCACAGATACGCAGTATTTT. This chain connects TRBV7-9 to TRBJ2-3, with TRBD2 matching 10 bases. The ends lost 5 bases at V and 0 bases at J; junction bases unmatched: 11. This CDR3 has 18 amino acids. Germline CDR1 reads SEHNR; CDR2 reads FQNEAQ (reference sequence). Combining the CDR3 with reference TRBV7-9 and TRBJ2-3 gives the whole variable domain DTGVSQNPRHKITKRGQNVTFRCDPISEHNRLYWYRQTLGQGPEFLTYFQNEAQLEKSRLLSDRFSAERPKGSFSTLEIQRTEQGDSAMYLCASSPPAGGRVSTDTQYFGPGTRLTVL.

In this sample, this clone turned up once. This chain links TRBV4-1 with TRBJ1-1; no reliable D call. Germline V gene data show CDR1 as MGHRA and CDR2 as YSYEKL. V lost 5 bases and J 1 base, leaving 8 bases between the germline ends. This CDR3 is built from 13 residues. Here the CDR3 DNA reads TGCGCCAGCAGCATGGGAGGGAACACTGAAGCTTTCTTT. This encodes CASSMGGNTEAFF.

J is TRBJ1-2 and V is TRBV3-1 (or the pseudogene TRBV3-2); D perhaps matches TRBD1 (6 bases). V lost 4 bases and J 6 bases, leaving 24 bases between the germline ends. This CDR3 contains 17 residues. Germline V gene lookup returns CDR1 LGHDT and CDR2 YNNKEL (reference sequence). In DNA form, the CDR3 reads TGTGCCAGCAGCCCAGGACAGCGAAGGTTGCTGGGGCATGGCTACACCTTC. This sequence encodes CASSPGQRRLLGHGYTF.

This sequence joins TRBV4-1 and TRBJ1-4, with a possible D match to TRBD1 (5 bases). V dropped 3 bases and J dropped 0 bases, with 17 bases sitting between them. The CDR3 extends over 18 amino acids. Germline loops: CDR1 MGHRA, CDR2 YSYEKL. The CDR3 DNA follows: TGCGCCAGCAGCCACACCTCCCGCGGGGGGACAACTAATGAAAAACTGTTTTTT. Protein sequence: CASSHTSRGGTTNEKLFF.

The V gene is TRBV9, the J gene TRBJ1-2; TRBD1 is a possible D gene (5 bases). Trimming removed 4 bases at V and 8 bases at J, with 18 bases between. Germline V gene sequence: CDR1 SGDLS, CDR2 YYNGEE. The CDR3 is 14 residues long. The CDR3 DNA reads as TGTGCCAGCAGCCAAGGGGTTGGAGGGGAAGGCTACACCTTC. Encoded protein: CASSQGVGGEGYTF.

The chain couples TRBV12-3 or TRBV12-4 to TRBJ1-1, with D maybe TRBD1 (5 bases). The CDR3 totals 13 residues. Trimming stripped 0 bases from V and 8 bases from J, with 10 bases between. DNA for the CDR3: TGTGCCAGCAGTTTAGCGGGGGGGTTAGAAGCTTTCTTT. It encodes CASSLAGGLEAFF.